These 14 T cell receptor beta chains share one sample of origin, sequenced in a study of blood T cells in healthy people across ages. PCR was performed a second time for 7 to 11 cycles using a sample-barcoded 5' primer and a J-beta primer mix. MiXCR, run by TCRdb on the 5' RACE reads, gives a single entry per CDR3 protein. The sample gives 1.5 million to 2 million distinct CDR3 sequences, about 39% of which show up once; roughly 23% is in the top ten. The material sequenced was blood. These receptors originate from a human donor in good health.

The count of this clonotype is one. The chain is built from TRBV28 and TRBJ1-2; no clear D gene. Germline V CDR1 and CDR2: MDHEN, SYDVKM. V was shortened by 6 bases and J by 2 bases, with 16 bases between the two germline ends. The CDR3 consists of 15 residues. The chain's CDR3 is CASRPHVEKNYGYTF. Here the CDR3 DNA reads TGTGCCAGCAGGCCCCATGTTGAGAAAAACTATGGCTACACCTTC.

This clonotype was seen more than once but under ten times. The J gene is TRBJ2-3, the V gene TRBV5-6, with 10 bases that match TRBD1. Germline V gene sequence: CDR1 SGHDT, CDR2 YYEEEE. The length of the CDR3 is 14 residues. V lost 4 bases, J lost 5 bases, and 4 bases stayed unmatched. CDR3 DNA: TGTGCCAGCAGCCCTCGGACAGGGGGAGATACGCAGTATTTT. It yields the protein CASSPRTGGDTQYF.

This clonotype was seen a few times. As DNA, the CDR3 is TGCAGTGCTAGCGGGGAGGGGAGAGATACGCAGTATTTT. This codes for CSASGEGRDTQYF. The chain combines TRBV20-1 with TRBJ2-3; 7 nucleotides align to TRBD2. CDR1 is DFQATT, CDR2 SNEGSKA, per germline (reference sequence). The junction had 5 bases not matched to a gene; V was cut back by 3 bases and J by 5 bases. CDR3 length equals 13 residues.

The chain links TRBV20-1 to TRBJ1-1; no reliable D call. The CDR3 is 13 amino acids. V lost 2 bases to trimming and J lost 2 bases, with 9 bases between them. From germline, CDR1 is DFQATT and CDR2 SNEGSKA (reference sequence). DNA of the CDR3: TGCAGTGCTAGAAATAGCCGAAACACTGAAGCTTTCTTT. Its protein is CSARNSRNTEAFF.

The genes are TRBV4-3 and TRBJ1-1, with D perhaps TRBD1 (5 bases). The CDR3 contains 14 residues. V shed 5 bases and J shed 8 bases, with 18 bases lying between them. The V gene's germline CDR1 is LGHNA and CDR2 YSLEER. The CDR3 protein is CASSIIVGHQEAFF. The CDR3 DNA reads as TGCGCCAGCAGCATTATAGTCGGACACCAAGAAGCTTTCTTT.

V usage is TRBV27 and J usage is TRBJ2-7, with D possibly being TRBD1 (6 bases). The CDR3 runs to 16 residues. V was cut by 1 base and J by 0 bases, with 13 bases left in between. From germline, CDR1 is MNHEY and CDR2 SMNVEV (reference sequence). CDR3 nucleotide sequence: TGTGCCAGCAGTTTATTACAGGGCCCGATCTCCTACGAGCAGTACTTC. Its translation: CASSLLQGPISYEQYF.

This clonotype was counted only a few times. This chain links TRBV18 with TRBJ1-4; possibly TRBD1 for D (6 bases). V was clipped by 3 bases and J by 8 bases, with 16 bases between them. The CDR3 is 15 residues long. CDR1 is KGHSH and CDR2 is LQKENI in the germline V gene. CDR3 amino acids: CASSPPGQVGEKLFF. The CDR3 DNA reads as TGTGCCAGCTCACCTCCGGGACAAGTTGGGGAAAAACTGTTTTTT.

The sample holds a few counts of this clonotype. The chain uses TRBV24-1 and TRBJ2-5; D gene unclear. Germline loops: CDR1 KGHDR, CDR2 SFDVKD. Trimming cost V 5 bases and J 5 bases, with 11 bases left between them. CDR3 length: 13 amino acids. CDR3 sequence (DNA): TGTGCCACCAGTGGGTGCGGACGGGAGACCCAGTACTTC. This translates into CATSGCGRETQYF.

The V and J genes are TRBV7-9 and TRBJ2-5, with D possibly being TRBD1 (5 bases). TRBJ2-7 explains the end of the DNA better; the J call may be wrong. Germline lookup yields CDR1 SEHNR and CDR2 FQNEAQ (reference sequence). There are 14 residues in the CDR3. In nucleotides, the CDR3 is TGTGCCAGCAGCTTAGGCCGGCAGGGCGGCGAGCAGTACTTC. Translated: CASSLGRQGGEQYF.

This clonotype has more than one count but fewer than ten. The chain employs TRBV4-2 and TRBJ2-1; 9 bases line up with TRBD1. This CDR3 is 15 amino acids long. V trimming: 6 bases; J trimming: 6 bases; junction bases outside the gene matches: 9. Germline CDR1 reads LGHNA; CDR2 reads YNFKEQ. The CDR3 region is CASRGGQGGFNEQFF. The CDR3 bases are TGTGCCAGCAGGGGGGGACAGGGAGGTTTCAATGAGCAGTTCTTC.

The table lists this clonotype with a few counts. This chain joins TRBV5-1 and TRBJ2-4; 10 bases match TRBD1. Judging by the DNA end, TRBJ2-7 fits better; the J call may be wrong. Per the germline V gene, CDR1 is SGHRS and CDR2 is YFSETQ. The CDR3 extends over 17 amino acids. DNA of the CDR3: TGCGCCAGCAGCCTATTTTATTCTCGGGACAGGGGCTACGAGCAGTACTTC. Protein: CASSLFYSRDRGYEQYF.

The chain has TRBV29-1 and TRBJ2-4, with TRBD1 identical over 7 bases. There are 13 residues in the CDR3. Germline V gives CDR1 SQVTM, CDR2 ANQGSEA. J was trimmed by 15 bases and V by 2 bases; bases with no gene match: 13. The CDR3 DNA reads TGCAGCGTTGAATTTGGGACAGCAACTATAAGGTACTTC. Its protein is CSVEFGTATIRYF. The whole variable domain, filled in from reference TRBV29-1 and TRBJ2-4, reads SAVISQKPSRDICQRGTSLTIQCQVDSQVTMMFWYRQQPGQSLTLIATANQGSEATYESGFVIDKFPISRPNLTFSTLTVSNMSPEDSSIYLCSVEFGTATIRYFGAGTRLSVL.

This chain links TRBV20-1 with TRBJ2-1, with D unclear. V was pared by 3 bases and J by 6 bases, with 18 bases between. Per germline, CDR1 DFQATT and CDR2 SNEGSKA (reference sequence). The CDR3 sequence is 15 residues long. The CDR3: CSASLVVSLRNEQFF. The CDR3 DNA follows: TGCAGTGCTAGTTTGGTTGTATCCCTGCGCAATGAGCAGTTCTTC.

This clonotype was picked up a small number of times. The CDR3 is CASSKTDRGNIQYF. The CDR3, as DNA: TGTGCCAGCAGCAAAACTGACAGGGGAAACATTCAGTACTTC. V gene TRBV7-2 combines with J gene TRBJ2-4; 8 bases are a match to TRBD1. The CDR3 runs 14 residues. The trim removed 5 bases at V and 6 bases at J, leaving 6 bases unmatched. Germline CDR1 is SGHTA and CDR2 is FQGNSA.